The rows below give T cell receptor beta chains drawn from one sample of a study of shared clonotypes between healthy human individuals. This table comes from immunoSEQ multiplex PCR, and its TCRdb copy is limited to in-frame clones, with some not included. This table holds fewer than 700,000 clones, 85% to 95% found once. Source material: naive CD8+ T cells sorted from blood. Receptors originate from a woman aged 30 to 39 in good health. Both conserved end residues are part of each CDR3. The D gene is left open where the match is weak.

d_call	v_call	j_call	cdr3_aa	cdr3_nt
TRBD1	TRBV19	TRBJ2-2	CASTPTGGTGELFF	TGTGCCAGTACCCCGACAGGGGGCACCGGGGAGCTGTTTTTT
NA	TRBV5-8	TRBJ2-7	CASLDSPYEQYF	TGTGCCAGCTTGGACAGCCCCTACGAGCAGTACTTC
TRBD1	TRBV7-9	TRBJ1-1	CASSFGTGEAMDTEAFF	TGTGCCAGCAGCTTCGGGACAGGAGAAGCGATGGACACTGAAGCTTTCTTT
TRBD2	TRBV28	TRBJ2-3	CASSLLLAEAPSTDTQYF	TGTGCCAGCAGTTTATTGCTAGCGGAAGCCCCTAGCACAGATACGCAGTATTTT
TRBD1	TRBV10-3	TRBJ2-3	CAISWTGRSTDTQYF	TGTGCCATCAGTTGGACAGGGCGCAGCACAGATACGCAGTATTTT
NA	TRBV7-9	TRBJ2-7	CASSLGGQRFSYEQYF	TGTGCCAGCAGCTTGGGAGGACAGCGGTTCTCCTACGAGCAGTACTTC
NA	TRBV5-4	TRBJ2-2	CASSLPDSIGTGELFF	TGTGCCAGCAGCTTACCCGACAGTATTGGAACCGGGGAGCTGTTTTTT
NA	TRBV19	TRBJ1-5	CASSIVGINQPQHF	TGTGCCAGTAGTATAGTAGGGATCAATCAGCCCCAGCATTTT
NA	TRBV28	TRBJ1-4	CASSLLGEATNEKLFF	TGTGCCAGCAGTTTATTGGGGGAAGCAACTAATGAAAAACTGTTTTTT
TRBD2	TRBV27	TRBJ2-7	CASSLVYGYSGVSYEQYF	TGTGCCAGCAGTTTAGTTTACGGATATAGCGGGGTATCCTACGAGCAGTACTTC
NA	TRBV28	TRBJ2-1	CASRRLSNEQFF	TGTGCCAGCAGACGACTATCCAATGAGCAGTTCTTC
NA	TRBV27	TRBJ1-5	CASSLGGGQPQHF	TGTGCCAGCAGTTTGGGCGGAGGGCAGCCCCAGCATTTT
NA	TRBV7-9	TRBJ2-4	CASSLGPPTIQYF	TGTGCCAGCAGCTTAGGACCCCCGACCATTCAGTACTTC
NA	TRBV7-9	TRBJ2-7	CASSSAGSYSYEQYF	TGTGCCAGCAGCTCAGCGGGCTCGTACTCCTACGAGCAGTACTTC
NA	TRBV7-9	TRBJ2-2	CASSFNTGNTGELFF	TGTGCCAGCAGCTTTAATACGGGGAACACCGGGGAGCTGTTTTTT
TRBD2	TRBV5-6	TRBJ2-1	CASSLATSGRENEQFF	TGTGCCAGCAGCTTGGCCACTAGCGGGAGGGAAAATGAGCAGTTCTTC
NA	TRBV27	TRBJ1-2	CASSLFPGVDGYTF	TGTGCCAGCAGTTTATTTCCGGGGGTGGATGGCTACACCTTC
NA	TRBV19	TRBJ1-3	CASFRPATGRNTIYF	TGTGCCAGCTTCAGACCCGCGACGGGGAGAAACACCATATATTTT
NA	TRBV4-1	TRBJ2-7	CASSQDPPGSYEQYF	TGCGCCAGCAGCCAAGACCCCCCGGGATCTTACGAGCAGTACTTC
NA	TRBV4-1	TRBJ1-1	CASSHGGVATEAFF	TGCGCCAGCAGCCATGGAGGGGTAGCCACTGAAGCTTTCTTT
NA	TRBV28	TRBJ2-1	CASSLRGTTREDEQFF	TGTGCCAGCAGTTTGAGGGGGACAACCAGGGAGGATGAGCAGTTCTTC
NA	TRBV7-9	TRBJ2-3	CASSLRAGRTDTQYF	TGTGCCAGCAGCTTAAGGGCAGGTCGCACAGATACGCAGTATTTT
NA	TRBV9	TRBJ1-1	CASSVIQGDTEAFF	TGTGCCAGCAGCGTTATACAGGGAGACACTGAAGCTTTCTTT
NA	TRBV27	TRBJ1-5	CASKGVGGYQPQHF	TGTGCCAGCAAAGGTGTGGGGGGTTATCAGCCCCAGCATTTT
NA	TRBV2	TRBJ2-7	CASSPRQSAPYEQYF	TGTGCCAGCAGCCCACGACAGTCGGCTCCCTACGAGCAGTACTTC
TRBD1	TRBV29-1	TRBJ1-2	CSVRTDRVNGYTF	TGCAGCGTACGGACAGACAGGGTAAATGGCTACACCTTC
TRBD1	TRBV7-9	TRBJ1-1	CASSQGQGGNTEAFF	TGTGCCAGCAGCCAAGGACAGGGGGGGAACACTGAAGCTTTCTTT
NA	TRBV7-9	TRBJ1-1	CASSYGRDEAFF	TGTGCCAGCAGCTACGGCCGGGATGAAGCTTTCTTT
NA	TRBV28	TRBJ1-1	CASSLWGASTEAFF	TGTGCCAGCAGTTTATGGGGGGCTAGCACTGAAGCTTTCTTT
NA	TRBV11-2	TRBJ1-2	CASSLARGDYGYTF	TGTGCCAGCAGCTTAGCCAGGGGCGACTATGGCTACACCTTC
NA	TRBV19	TRBJ2-7	CASSIPRDEQYF	TGTGCCAGTAGTATTCCTCGGGACGAGCAGTACTTC
NA	TRBV7-9	TRBJ1-5	CASSLASQSLSNQPQHF	TGTGCCAGCAGCTTAGCGTCCCAGTCCCTTAGCAATCAGCCCCAGCATTTT
TRBD2	TRBV28	TRBJ2-1	CASSFPGRGLISYNEQFF	TGTGCCAGCAGTTTCCCGGGACGGGGACTAATCTCCTACAATGAGCAGTTCTTC
NA	TRBV19	TRBJ2-5	CASSIVNRQETQYF	TGTGCCAGTAGTATAGTTAACAGACAAGAGACCCAGTACTTC
TRBD1	TRBV5-1	TRBJ2-7	CASSSEARLTGSYEQYF	TGCGCCAGCAGCTCCGAAGCAAGATTGACAGGGAGCTACGAGCAGTACTTC
TRBD1	TRBV7-8	TRBJ2-7	CASSPTGGSGEQYF	TGTGCCAGCAGCCCGACAGGGGGGTCTGGCGAGCAGTACTTC
NA	TRBV19	TRBJ2-5	CASSAGTFGQGQETQYF	TGTGCCAGTAGTGCCGGGACGTTTGGGCAGGGGCAGGAGACCCAGTACTTC